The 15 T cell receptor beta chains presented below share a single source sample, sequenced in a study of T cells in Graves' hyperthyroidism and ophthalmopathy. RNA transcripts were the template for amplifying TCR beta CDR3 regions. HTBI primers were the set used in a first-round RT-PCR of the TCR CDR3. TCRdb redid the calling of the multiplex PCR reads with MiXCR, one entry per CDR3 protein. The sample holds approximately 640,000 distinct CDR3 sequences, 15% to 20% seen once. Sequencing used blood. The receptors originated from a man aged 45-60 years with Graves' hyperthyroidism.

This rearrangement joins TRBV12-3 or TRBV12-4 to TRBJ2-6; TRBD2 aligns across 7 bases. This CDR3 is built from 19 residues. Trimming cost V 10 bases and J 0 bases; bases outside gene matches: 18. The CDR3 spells CAIMGRGRRESSGANVLTF. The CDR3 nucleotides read TGTGCCATCATGGGGAGGGGACGCCGGGAAAGCTCTGGGGCCAACGTCCTGACTTTC.

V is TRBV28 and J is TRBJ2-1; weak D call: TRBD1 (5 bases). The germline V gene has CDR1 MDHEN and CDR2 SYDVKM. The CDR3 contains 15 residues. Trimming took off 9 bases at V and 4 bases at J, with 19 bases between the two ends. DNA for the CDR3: TGTGCCAGTTCTTTGGGGCAGGTTGGGTACAATGAGCAGTTCTTC. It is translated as CASSLGQVGYNEQFF.

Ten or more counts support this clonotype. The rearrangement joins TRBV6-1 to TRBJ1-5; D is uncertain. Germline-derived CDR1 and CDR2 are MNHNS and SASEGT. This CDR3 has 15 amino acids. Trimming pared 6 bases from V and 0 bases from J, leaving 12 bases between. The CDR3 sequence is CASRGGRNSNQPQHF. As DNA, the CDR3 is TGTGCCAGCAGGGGAGGGCGGAATAGCAATCAGCCCCAGCATTTT.

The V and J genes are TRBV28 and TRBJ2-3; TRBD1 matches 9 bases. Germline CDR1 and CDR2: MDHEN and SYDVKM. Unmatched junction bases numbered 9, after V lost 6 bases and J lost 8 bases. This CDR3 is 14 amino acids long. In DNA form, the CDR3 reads TGTGCCAGCAGATGGGACAGGGAAAAGGGTACGCAGTATTTT. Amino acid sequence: CASRWDREKGTQYF. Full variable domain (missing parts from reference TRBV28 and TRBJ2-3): DVKVTQSSRYLVKRTGEKVFLECVQDMDHENMFWYRQDPGLGLRLIYFSYDVKMKEKGDIPEGYSVSREKKERFSLILESASTNQTSMYLCASRWDREKGTQYFGPGTRLTVL.

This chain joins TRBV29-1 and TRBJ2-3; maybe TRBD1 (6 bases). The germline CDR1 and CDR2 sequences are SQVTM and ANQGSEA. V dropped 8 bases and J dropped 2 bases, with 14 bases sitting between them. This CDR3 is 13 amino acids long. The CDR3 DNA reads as TGCAGCCTATGGGACACCTTCACAGATACGCAGTATTTT. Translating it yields CSLWDTFTDTQYF.

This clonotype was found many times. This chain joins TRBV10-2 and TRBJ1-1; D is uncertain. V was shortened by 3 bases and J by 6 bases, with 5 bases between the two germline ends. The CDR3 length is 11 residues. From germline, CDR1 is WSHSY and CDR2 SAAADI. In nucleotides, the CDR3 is TGCGCCAGCAGTGATGGCTCTGAAGCTTTCTTT. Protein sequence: CASSDGSEAFF.

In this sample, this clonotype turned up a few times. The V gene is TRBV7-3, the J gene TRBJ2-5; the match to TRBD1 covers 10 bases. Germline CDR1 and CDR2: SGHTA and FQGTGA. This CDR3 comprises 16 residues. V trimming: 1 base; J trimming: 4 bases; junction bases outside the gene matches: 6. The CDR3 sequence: CASSLMGTGAGETQYF. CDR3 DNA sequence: TGTGCCAGCAGCTTAATGGGGACAGGGGCTGGAGAGACCCAGTACTTC. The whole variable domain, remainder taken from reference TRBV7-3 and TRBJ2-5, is GAGVSQTPSNKVTEKGKYVELRCDPISGHTALYWYRQSLGQGPEFLIYFQGTGAADDSGLPNDRFFAVRPEGSVSTLKIQRTERGDSAVYLCASSLMGTGAGETQYFGPGTRLLVL.

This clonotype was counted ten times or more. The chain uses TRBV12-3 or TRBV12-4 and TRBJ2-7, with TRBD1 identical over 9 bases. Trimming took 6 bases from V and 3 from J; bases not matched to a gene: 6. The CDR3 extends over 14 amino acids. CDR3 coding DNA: TGTGCCAGCAGAGCGGGACAGGGTGACTACGAGCAGTACTTC. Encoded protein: CASRAGQGDYEQYF.

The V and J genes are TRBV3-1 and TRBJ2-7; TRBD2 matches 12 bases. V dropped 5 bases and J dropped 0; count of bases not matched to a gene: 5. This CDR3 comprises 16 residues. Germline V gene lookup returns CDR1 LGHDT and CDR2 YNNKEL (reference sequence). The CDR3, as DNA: TGTGCCAGCAGCGCGGGACTAGCGGGCCCCTCCTACGAGCAGTACTTC. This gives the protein CASSAGLAGPSYEQYF.

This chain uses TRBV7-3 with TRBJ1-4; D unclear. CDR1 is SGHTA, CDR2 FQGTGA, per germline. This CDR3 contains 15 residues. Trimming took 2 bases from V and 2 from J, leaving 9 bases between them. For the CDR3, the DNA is TGTGCCAGCAGCTTAGATCCCGCTACTAATGAAAAACTGTTTTTT. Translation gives CASSLDPATNEKLFF.

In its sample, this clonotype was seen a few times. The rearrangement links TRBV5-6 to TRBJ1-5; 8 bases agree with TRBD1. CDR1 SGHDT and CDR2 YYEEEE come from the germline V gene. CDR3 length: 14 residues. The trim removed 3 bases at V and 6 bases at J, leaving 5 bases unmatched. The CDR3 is CASSSRTGRQPQHF. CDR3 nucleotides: TGTGCCAGCAGCTCCCGGACAGGGCGTCAGCCCCAGCATTTT.

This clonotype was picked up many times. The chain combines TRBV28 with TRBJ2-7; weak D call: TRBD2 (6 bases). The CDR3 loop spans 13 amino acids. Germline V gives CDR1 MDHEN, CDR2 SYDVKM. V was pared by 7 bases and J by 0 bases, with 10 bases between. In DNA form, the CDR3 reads TGTGCCAGCAATGGAGGGAGCTCCTACGAGCAGTACTTC. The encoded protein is CASNGGSSYEQYF.

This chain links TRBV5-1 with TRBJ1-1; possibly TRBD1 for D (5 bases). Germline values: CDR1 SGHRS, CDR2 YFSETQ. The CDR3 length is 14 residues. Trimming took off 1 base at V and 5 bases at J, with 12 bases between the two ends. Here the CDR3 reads CASSLQGSRTEAFF. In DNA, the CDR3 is TGCGCCAGCAGCTTGCAGGGTTCGAGGACTGAAGCTTTCTTT.

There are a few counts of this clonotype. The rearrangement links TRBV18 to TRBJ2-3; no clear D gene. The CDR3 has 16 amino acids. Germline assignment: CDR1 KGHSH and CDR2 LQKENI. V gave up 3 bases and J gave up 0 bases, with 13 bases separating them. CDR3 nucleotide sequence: TGTGCCAGCTCACCGGGCGGATTTATTAGCACAGATACGCAGTATTTT. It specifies CASSPGGFISTDTQYF.

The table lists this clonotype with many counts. CDR3 residues: CASSDTLGTYEQYF. The CDR3 region has the DNA TGTGCCAGCAGTGACACTTTAGGGACCTACGAGCAGTACTTC. This sequence joins TRBV6-1 and TRBJ2-7; D is uncertain. CDR1 is MNHNS and CDR2 is SASEGT in the germline V gene. The CDR3 contains 14 residues. V was shortened by 3 bases and J by 2 bases, with 11 bases between the two germline ends.